These 3 T cell receptor beta chains came from one sample sequenced in a study of shared clonotypes between healthy human individuals. Assay: immunoSEQ multiplex PCR; the TCRdb copy retains only in-frame clones and omits some. The data contain more than 2 million clones, approximately 96% of them singletons. The material sequenced was naive CD4+ T cells sorted from blood. Described subset: CD45RA+ positively selected. These receptors all come from a man aged 18 to 30 in good health.

The chain recombines TRBV11-2 with TRBJ2-7, with D perhaps TRBD2 (6 bases). The CDR3 is made up of 14 amino acids. V was cut by 1 base and J by 3 bases, with 10 bases left in between. The germline gives CDR1 SGHAT, CDR2 FQNNGV. CDR3 sequence (DNA): TGTGCCAGCAGCTTAGCGGGAGCTCTCTACGAGCAGTACTTC. This encodes CASSLAGALYEQYF.

J is TRBJ1-1 and V is TRBV6-1; D is unclear. Germline V lookup: CDR1 MNHNS, CDR2 SASEGT. Between the trimmed V and J ends, which lost 1 base and 6 bases, there was a span of 30 bases. The CDR3 has 20 amino acids. The DNA of the CDR3 is TGTGCCAGCAGTGAAGGGGGTGTGGGGAGGGCAGGACGGGGTCGGTCTGAAGCTTTCTTT. Translation gives CASSEGGVGRAGRGRSEAFF.

The V and J genes are TRBV7-3 and TRBJ2-3; no clear D. Germline lookup yields CDR1 SGHTA and CDR2 FQGTGA. Trimming removed 2 bases at V and 5 bases at J, with 11 bases between. The CDR3 is made up of 14 amino acids. The CDR3 bases are TGTGCCAGCAGCTTATATCCCAGACTAGATACGCAGTATTTT. It specifies CASSLYPRLDTQYF.